Reported below is one TCR beta chain. Antigen: not known. Other DNA sequences within the sample encode an identical CDR3. Per the germline V gene, CDR1 is SGHDT and CDR2 is YYEEEE. Trimming cost V 2 bases and J 5 bases; bases outside gene matches: 4. This CDR3 comprises 15 residues. Regarding donors, all were healthy bone marrow donors. The data stem from a study of cytomegalovirus exposure and HLA in healthy donors. Study findings and constraints: There were several of the most significant clusters that appeared linked to common viral pathogens in a later analysis. Most of the TCR beta V segments (in an earlier analysis) were productive either about 87% or about 30% of the time. When analyzed later, the rates of TCR association showed variation by HLA locus, with DRB1 the most and HLA-C the fewest.

PCR used 60 Vbeta primers and 13 Jbeta primers. The table came from immunoSEQ multiplex PCR; TCRdb's copy has only in-frame clones and leaves some out. The sample gives approximately 150,000 clones, about four fifths of which show up once; around 5% is in the top ten. The chain uses TRBV5-6 and TRBJ1-5; TRBD1 agrees at 10 bases. The clonotype was recovered from a girl aged 10-17 years in good health and CMV-seropositive. Material: PBMCs. CDR3 sequence reads: CASSFGQGVHQPQHF. DNA of the CDR3: TGTGCCAGCAGCTTTGGACAGGGGGTGCATCAGCCCCAGCATTTT.